These T cell receptor beta chains were read from a single sample in a study of T cells after yellow fever vaccination. MiXCR was run by TCRdb on the 5' RACE reads, yielding one entry per CDR3 protein. The sample records 450,000 to 600,000 distinct CDR3 sequences, approximately 13% being singletons. Sequenced material: PBMCs, taken on the day of the yellow fever booster vaccination. Source of these receptors: a man younger than 45 who received the YFV17D yellow fever vaccine. CDR3s include the opening cysteine and the closing phenylalanine or tryptophan. The D gene is left open where the match is weak.

j_call: TRBJ2-7; d_call: .; v_call: TRBV18; cdr3_aa: CASSDVVSFRYEQYF
j_call: TRBJ2-5; d_call: TRBD1; v_call: TRBV27; cdr3_aa: CASSINRGAETQYF
j_call: TRBJ2-7; d_call: TRBD1; v_call: TRBV12-3/TRBV12-4; cdr3_aa: CASRQQGEFDEQYF
j_call: TRBJ1-3; d_call: .; v_call: TRBV6-5; cdr3_aa: CASSSVVGNTIYF
j_call: TRBJ2-3; d_call: .; v_call: TRBV12-3/TRBV12-4; cdr3_aa: CASSDIGDTQYF
j_call: TRBJ2-5; d_call: .; v_call: TRBV9; cdr3_aa: CASSPNWGSKSETQYF
j_call: TRBJ2-2; d_call: TRBD1; v_call: TRBV6-2/TRBV6-3; cdr3_aa: CASSYSYRGRSTGELFF
j_call: TRBJ2-7; d_call: .; v_call: TRBV5-1; cdr3_aa: CASSLAYRAEDEQYF
j_call: TRBJ2-7; d_call: .; v_call: TRBV7-2; cdr3_aa: CASSLGQVPTEQYF
j_call: TRBJ2-7; d_call: TRBD2; v_call: TRBV20-1; cdr3_aa: CSARDPTSGEYF
j_call: TRBJ2-2; d_call: .; v_call: TRBV24-1; cdr3_aa: CATSDRDSLTGELFF
j_call: TRBJ2-7; d_call: .; v_call: TRBV29-1; cdr3_aa: CSARTAAEQYF
j_call: TRBJ2-1; d_call: TRBD2; v_call: TRBV7-3; cdr3_aa: CASSPWGTSGNNEQFF
j_call: TRBJ2-1; d_call: .; v_call: TRBV29-1; cdr3_aa: CSVDGLASYNEQFF
j_call: TRBJ2-7; d_call: TRBD2; v_call: TRBV28; cdr3_aa: CASSMSGNYRYEQYF
j_call: TRBJ2-7; d_call: TRBD2; v_call: TRBV20-1; cdr3_aa: CSASPPGLASYEQYF
j_call: TRBJ2-1; d_call: TRBD2; v_call: TRBV5-1; cdr3_aa: CASSLAGTSGWGEQFF
j_call: TRBJ2-3; d_call: .; v_call: TRBV4-2; cdr3_aa: CASSQDVHGSTDTQYF
j_call: TRBJ2-1; d_call: TRBD1; v_call: TRBV11-2; cdr3_aa: CASSPRPGQGLIGGFLGQFF
j_call: TRBJ2-5; d_call: .; v_call: TRBV28; cdr3_aa: CASTAPAPETQYF
j_call: TRBJ2-7; d_call: .; v_call: TRBV20-1; cdr3_aa: CSAPIRGLIYEQYF
j_call: TRBJ2-3; d_call: .; v_call: TRBV5-1; cdr3_aa: CASSSQVVGTDTQYF
j_call: TRBJ2-2; d_call: .; v_call: TRBV2; cdr3_aa: CASRTRSGTTGELFF
j_call: TRBJ1-1; d_call: .; v_call: TRBV28; cdr3_aa: CASSLLTGRRVTEAFF
j_call: TRBJ2-1; d_call: .; v_call: TRBV28; cdr3_aa: CASTGLSSYNEQFF
j_call: TRBJ2-1; d_call: .; v_call: TRBV9; cdr3_aa: CASSTGLPVGQFF
j_call: TRBJ1-1; d_call: TRBD1; v_call: TRBV27; cdr3_aa: CASRPTGTTGEAFF
j_call: TRBJ2-3; d_call: .; v_call: TRBV5-6; cdr3_aa: CASRDFGFDHTQYF
j_call: TRBJ2-7; d_call: .; v_call: TRBV12-3/TRBV12-4; cdr3_aa: CASSPSLIHEQYF
j_call: TRBJ1-2; d_call: .; v_call: TRBV15; cdr3_aa: CATSRAGLGYTF
j_call: TRBJ2-1; d_call: .; v_call: TRBV20-1; cdr3_aa: CSARAPGSEQFF
j_call: TRBJ1-1; d_call: TRBD1; v_call: TRBV4-2; cdr3_aa: CASSQPRGGFVTEAFF
j_call: TRBJ1-1; d_call: .; v_call: TRBV29-1; cdr3_aa: CSVGKQNTEAFF
j_call: TRBJ2-5; d_call: TRBD2; v_call: TRBV6-5; cdr3_aa: CASSSSIGSGKPQYF
j_call: TRBJ1-1; d_call: .; v_call: TRBV3-1; cdr3_aa: CASSPRWDYNEAFF
j_call: TRBJ1-4; d_call: .; v_call: TRBV5-5; cdr3_aa: CASSRTGTQNEKLFF
j_call: TRBJ2-5; d_call: .; v_call: TRBV4-2; cdr3_aa: CASSQDFETQYF
j_call: TRBJ2-5; d_call: .; v_call: TRBV20-1; cdr3_aa: CSARAGTGQETQYF
j_call: TRBJ2-5; d_call: TRBD1; v_call: TRBV14; cdr3_aa: CASSPTGGLQTQYF
j_call: TRBJ2-2; d_call: TRBD2; v_call: TRBV4-1; cdr3_aa: CASRTLAGDPTGELFF
j_call: TRBJ1-5; d_call: .; v_call: TRBV15; cdr3_aa: CATGGNNQPQHF
j_call: TRBJ2-1; d_call: TRBD1; v_call: TRBV19; cdr3_aa: CASSEQGWDNEQFF
j_call: TRBJ2-2; d_call: TRBD1; v_call: TRBV29-1; cdr3_aa: CSVEPTGVNTGELFF
j_call: TRBJ2-4; d_call: TRBD2; v_call: TRBV27; cdr3_aa: CASGLVAGVWDIQYF
j_call: TRBJ2-3; d_call: .; v_call: TRBV12-3/TRBV12-4; cdr3_aa: CASRISRTDTQYF
j_call: TRBJ2-1; d_call: TRBD1; v_call: TRBV24-1; cdr3_aa: CATTSGTGLNEQFF
j_call: TRBJ2-7; d_call: TRBD1; v_call: TRBV29-1; cdr3_aa: CSVEDPDRAGEQYF
j_call: TRBJ2-1; d_call: .; v_call: TRBV12-3/TRBV12-4; cdr3_aa: CASSKAVGDEQFF
j_call: TRBJ2-7; d_call: .; v_call: TRBV7-2; cdr3_aa: CASSRGVLDYEQYF
j_call: TRBJ2-1; d_call: TRBD2; v_call: TRBV3-1; cdr3_aa: CASSQASGLALNNEQFF
j_call: TRBJ2-1; d_call: TRBD1; v_call: TRBV13; cdr3_aa: CASSSGTGGHNEQFF
j_call: TRBJ2-1; d_call: TRBD2; v_call: TRBV7-9; cdr3_aa: CASSLVPGGRALFF
j_call: TRBJ2-7; d_call: .; v_call: TRBV19; cdr3_aa: CASSIRAAAREQYF
j_call: TRBJ2-2; d_call: .; v_call: TRBV25-1; cdr3_aa: CASRTASTGELFF
j_call: TRBJ2-7; d_call: TRBD1; v_call: TRBV7-2; cdr3_aa: CASSKDRGASYEQYF